The clone carrying this T cell receptor beta chain was observed a single time. Source study methods: Researchers report that nucleated cell counts were estimated from reference gene primer amplification. Only in-frame clones appear in the TCRdb table, and some are missing; sequencing was by immunoSEQ multiplex PCR. Clonal size and the V and J genes are those of that table, whereas D and trimming came from the DNA. The sample records around 190,000 clones, roughly 90% being singletons. This specimen belongs to a study of blood T cell repertoires in COVID-19. Study at large: Acute and convalescent COVID-19 samples came from the United States, Italy and Spain. PBMCs, B-cell-depleted T cells, or T cells provided the cDNA or gDNA that made up the material.

The TCR was taken from a young man with active or convalescent COVID-19. Input material: peripheral blood.

DNA of the CDR3: TGCGCCAGCAGCTCGCCCCCCCTCCAGGGGGCTAGCACAGATACGCAGTATTTT. Translating it yields CASSSPPLQGASTDTQYF. This chain joins TRBV5-1 and TRBJ2-3; TRBD1 agrees at 8 bases. The trim removed 3 bases at V and 0 bases at J, leaving 12 bases unmatched. CDR3 size: 18 residues. CDR1 is SGHRS, CDR2 YFSETQ, per germline.